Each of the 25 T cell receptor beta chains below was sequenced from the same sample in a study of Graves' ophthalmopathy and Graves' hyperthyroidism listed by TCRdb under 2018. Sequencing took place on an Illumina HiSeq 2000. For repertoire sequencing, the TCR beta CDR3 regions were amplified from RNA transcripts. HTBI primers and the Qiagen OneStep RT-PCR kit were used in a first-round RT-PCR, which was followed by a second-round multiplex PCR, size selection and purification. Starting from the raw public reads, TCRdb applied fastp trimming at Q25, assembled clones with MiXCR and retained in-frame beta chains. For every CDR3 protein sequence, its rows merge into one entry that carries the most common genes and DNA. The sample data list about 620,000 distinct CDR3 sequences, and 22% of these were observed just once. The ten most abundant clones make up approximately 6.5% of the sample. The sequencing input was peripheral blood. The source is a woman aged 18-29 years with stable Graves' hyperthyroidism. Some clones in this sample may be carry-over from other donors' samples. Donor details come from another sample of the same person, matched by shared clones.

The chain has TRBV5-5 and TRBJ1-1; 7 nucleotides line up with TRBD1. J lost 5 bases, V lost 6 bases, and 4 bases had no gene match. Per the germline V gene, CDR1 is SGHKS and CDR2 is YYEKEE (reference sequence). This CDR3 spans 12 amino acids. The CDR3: CASNRGLTEAFF. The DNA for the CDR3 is TGTGCCAGCAACAGGGGATTAACTGAAGCTTTCTTT. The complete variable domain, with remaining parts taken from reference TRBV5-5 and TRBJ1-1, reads DAGVTQSPTHLIKTRGQQVTLRCSPISGHKSVSWYQQVLGQGPQFIFQYYEKEERGRGNFPDRFSARQFPNYSSELNVNALLLGDSALYLCASNRGLTEAFFGQGTRLTVV.

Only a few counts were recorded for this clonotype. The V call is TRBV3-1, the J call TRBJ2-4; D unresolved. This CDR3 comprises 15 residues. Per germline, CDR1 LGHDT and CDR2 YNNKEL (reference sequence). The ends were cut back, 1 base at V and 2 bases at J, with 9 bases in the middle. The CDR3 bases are TGTGCCAGCAGCCAAGCGCTCGCAACCAAAAACATTCAGTACTTC. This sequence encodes CASSQALATKNIQYF.

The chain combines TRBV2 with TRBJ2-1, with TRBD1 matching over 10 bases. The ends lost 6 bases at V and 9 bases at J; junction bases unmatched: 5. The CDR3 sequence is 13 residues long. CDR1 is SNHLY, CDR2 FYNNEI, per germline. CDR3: CASRDRGPGEQFF. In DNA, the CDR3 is TGTGCCAGCAGAGACAGGGGGCCCGGTGAGCAGTTCTTC.

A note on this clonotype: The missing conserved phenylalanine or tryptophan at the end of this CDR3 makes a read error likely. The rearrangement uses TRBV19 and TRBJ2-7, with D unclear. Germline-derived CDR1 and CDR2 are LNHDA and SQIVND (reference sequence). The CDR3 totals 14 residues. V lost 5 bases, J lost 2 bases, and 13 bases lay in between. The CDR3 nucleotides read TGTGCCAGTAGTCAGGCTACTTGGACCTACGAGCAGTACTTG. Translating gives CASSQATWTYEQYL.

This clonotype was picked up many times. This CDR3 reads CASSSPGQFPFF. In DNA, the CDR3 is TGTGCCAGCAGCTCCCCAGGACAATTTCCTTTCTTT. The rearrangement joins TRBV7-6 to TRBJ1-1, with TRBD1 as a possible D gene (5 bases). The CDR3 runs 12 residues. The V gene lost 4 bases and the J gene lost 12 bases, with 15 bases spanning the gap. CDR1 SGHVS and CDR2 FNYEAQ come from the germline V gene.

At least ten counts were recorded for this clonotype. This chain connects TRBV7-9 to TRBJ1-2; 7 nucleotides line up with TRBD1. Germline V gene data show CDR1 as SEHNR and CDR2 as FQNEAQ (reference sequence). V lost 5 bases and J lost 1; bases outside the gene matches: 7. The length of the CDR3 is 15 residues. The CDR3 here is CASSRQGIINYGYTF. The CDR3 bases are TGTGCCAGCAGCCGACAGGGAATTATTAACTATGGCTACACCTTC.

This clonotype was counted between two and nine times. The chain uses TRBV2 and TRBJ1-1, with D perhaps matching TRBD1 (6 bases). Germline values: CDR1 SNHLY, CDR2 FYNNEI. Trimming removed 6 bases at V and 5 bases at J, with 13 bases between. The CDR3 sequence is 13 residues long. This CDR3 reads CASRGGGTTEAFF. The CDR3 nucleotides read TGTGCCAGCAGGGGGGGAGGGACAACTGAAGCTTTCTTT.

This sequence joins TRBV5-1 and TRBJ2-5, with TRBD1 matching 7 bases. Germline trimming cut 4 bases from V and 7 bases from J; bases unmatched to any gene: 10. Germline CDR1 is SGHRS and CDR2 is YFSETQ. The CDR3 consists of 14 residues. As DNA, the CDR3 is TGCGCCAGCAGCACCCTAGGGGGCAGGGGGACCCAGTACTTC. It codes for CASSTLGGRGTQYF.

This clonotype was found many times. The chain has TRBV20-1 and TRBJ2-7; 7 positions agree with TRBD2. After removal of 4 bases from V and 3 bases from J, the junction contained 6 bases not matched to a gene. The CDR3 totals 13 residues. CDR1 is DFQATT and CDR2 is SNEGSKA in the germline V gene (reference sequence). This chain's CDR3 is CSATGRIYYEQYF. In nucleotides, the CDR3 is TGCAGTGCTACCGGGAGGATTTACTACGAGCAGTACTTC.

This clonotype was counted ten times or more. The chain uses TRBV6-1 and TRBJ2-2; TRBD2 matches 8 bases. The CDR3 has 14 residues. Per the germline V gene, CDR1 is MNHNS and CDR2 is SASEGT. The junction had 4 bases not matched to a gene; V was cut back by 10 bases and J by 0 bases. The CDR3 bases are TGTGCCATCTCGGGGGGGGCGAACACCGGGGAGCTGTTTTTT. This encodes CAISGGANTGELFF.

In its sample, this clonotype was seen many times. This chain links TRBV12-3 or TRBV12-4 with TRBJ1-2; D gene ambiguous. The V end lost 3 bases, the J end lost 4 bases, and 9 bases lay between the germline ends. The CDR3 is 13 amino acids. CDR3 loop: CASSLLQLYGYTF. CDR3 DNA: TGTGCCAGCAGTTTGTTACAACTCTATGGCTACACCTTC.

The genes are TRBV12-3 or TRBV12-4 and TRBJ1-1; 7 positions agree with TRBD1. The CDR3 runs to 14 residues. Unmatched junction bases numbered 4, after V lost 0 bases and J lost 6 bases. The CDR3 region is CASSLAYRGSEAFF. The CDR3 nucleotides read TGTGCCAGCAGTTTAGCCTACAGGGGATCTGAAGCTTTCTTT.

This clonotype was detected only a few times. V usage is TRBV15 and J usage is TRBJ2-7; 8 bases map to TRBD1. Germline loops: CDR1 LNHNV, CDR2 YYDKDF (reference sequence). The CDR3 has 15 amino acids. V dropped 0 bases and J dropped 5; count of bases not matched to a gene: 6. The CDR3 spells CATSRDSQGVNEQYF. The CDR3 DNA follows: TGTGCCACCAGCAGAGATTCACAGGGGGTAAACGAGCAGTACTTC.

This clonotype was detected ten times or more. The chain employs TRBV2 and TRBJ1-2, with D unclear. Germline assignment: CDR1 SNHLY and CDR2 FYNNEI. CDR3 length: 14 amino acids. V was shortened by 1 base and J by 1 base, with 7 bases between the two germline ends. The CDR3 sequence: CASSEEHSNYGYTF. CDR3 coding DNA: TGTGCCAGCAGTGAAGAGCACAGTAACTATGGCTACACCTTC.

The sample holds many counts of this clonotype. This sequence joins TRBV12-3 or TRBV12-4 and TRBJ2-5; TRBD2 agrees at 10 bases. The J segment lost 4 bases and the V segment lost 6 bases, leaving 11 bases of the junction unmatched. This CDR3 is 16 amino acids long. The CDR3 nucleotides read TGTGCCAGCAGCGCTATAGCGGGGGGAGGCCCAGAGACCCAGTACTTC. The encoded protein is CASSAIAGGGPETQYF.

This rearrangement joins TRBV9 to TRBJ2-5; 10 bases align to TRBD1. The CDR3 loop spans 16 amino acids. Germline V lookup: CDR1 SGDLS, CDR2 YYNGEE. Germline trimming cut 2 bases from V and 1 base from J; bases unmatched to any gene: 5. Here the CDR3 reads CASSVRQGATQETQYF. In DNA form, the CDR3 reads TGTGCCAGCAGCGTTAGACAGGGGGCGACCCAAGAGACCCAGTACTTC.

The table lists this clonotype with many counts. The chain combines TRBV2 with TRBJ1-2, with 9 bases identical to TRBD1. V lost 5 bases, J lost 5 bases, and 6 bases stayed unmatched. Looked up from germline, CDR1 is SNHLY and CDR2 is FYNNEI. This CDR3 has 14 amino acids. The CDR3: CASSLTGTGYGYTF. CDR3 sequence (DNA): TGTGCCAGCAGTTTAACCGGGACAGGGTATGGCTACACCTTC. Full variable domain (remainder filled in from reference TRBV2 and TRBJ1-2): EPEVTQTPSHQVTQMGQEVILRCVPISNHLYFYWYRQILGQKVEFLVSFYNNEISEKSEIFDDQFSVERPDGSNFTLKIRSTKLEDSAMYFCASSLTGTGYGYTFGSGTRLTVV.

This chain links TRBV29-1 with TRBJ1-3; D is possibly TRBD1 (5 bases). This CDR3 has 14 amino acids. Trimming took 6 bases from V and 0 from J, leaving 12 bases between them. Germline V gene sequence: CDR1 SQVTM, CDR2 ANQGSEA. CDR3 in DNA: TGCAGCGTGTCCGGGACGGGCTCTGGAAACACCATATATTTT. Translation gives CSVSGTGSGNTIYF.

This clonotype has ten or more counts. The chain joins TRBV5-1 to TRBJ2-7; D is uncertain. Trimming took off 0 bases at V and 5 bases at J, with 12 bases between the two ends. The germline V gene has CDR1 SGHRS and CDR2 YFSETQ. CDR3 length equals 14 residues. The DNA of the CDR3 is TGCGCCAGCAGCTTGGAGTTTGGGTCGGACGAGCAGTACTTC. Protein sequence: CASSLEFGSDEQYF. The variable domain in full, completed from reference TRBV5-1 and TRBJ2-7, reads KAGVTQTPRYLIKTRGQQVTLSCSPISGHRSVSWYQQTPGQGLQFLFEYFSETQRNKGNFPGRFSGRQFSNSRSEMNVSTLELGDSALYLCASSLEFGSDEQYFGPGTRLTVT.

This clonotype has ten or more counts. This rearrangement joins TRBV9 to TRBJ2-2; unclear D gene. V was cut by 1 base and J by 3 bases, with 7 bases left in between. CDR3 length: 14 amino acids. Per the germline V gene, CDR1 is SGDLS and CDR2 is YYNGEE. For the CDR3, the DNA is TGTGCCAGCAGCGTACGCTTAGACACCGGGGAGCTGTTTTTT. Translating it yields CASSVRLDTGELFF.

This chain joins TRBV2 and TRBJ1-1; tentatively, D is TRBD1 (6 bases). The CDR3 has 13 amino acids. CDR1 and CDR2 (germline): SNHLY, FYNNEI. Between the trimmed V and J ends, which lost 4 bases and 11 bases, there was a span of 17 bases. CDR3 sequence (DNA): TGTGCCAGCAGTGTGACAGGCGGTAGGGCTGCTTTCTTT. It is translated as CASSVTGGRAAFF.

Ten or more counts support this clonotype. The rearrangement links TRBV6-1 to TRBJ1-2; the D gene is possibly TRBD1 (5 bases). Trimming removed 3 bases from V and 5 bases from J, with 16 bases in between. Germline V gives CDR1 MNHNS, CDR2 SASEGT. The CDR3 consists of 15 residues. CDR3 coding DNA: TGTGCCAGCAGTGAGAGACAGAGGTCTTGGTATGGCTACACCTTC. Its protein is CASSERQRSWYGYTF.

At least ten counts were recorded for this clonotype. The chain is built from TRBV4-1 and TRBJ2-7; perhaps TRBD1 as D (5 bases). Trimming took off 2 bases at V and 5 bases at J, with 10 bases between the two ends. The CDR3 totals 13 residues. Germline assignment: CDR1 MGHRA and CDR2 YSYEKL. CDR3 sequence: CASSQTRVDEQYF. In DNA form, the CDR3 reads TGCGCCAGCAGCCAAACCAGGGTGGACGAGCAGTACTTC.

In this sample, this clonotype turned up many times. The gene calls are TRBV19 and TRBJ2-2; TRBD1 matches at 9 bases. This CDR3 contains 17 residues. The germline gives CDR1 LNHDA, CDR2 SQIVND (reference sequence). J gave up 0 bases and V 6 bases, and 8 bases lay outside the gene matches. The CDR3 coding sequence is TGTGCCAGTAGCCCAGGGACAGGGAAAGCGAACACCGGGGAGCTGTTTTTT. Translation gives CASSPGTGKANTGELFF.

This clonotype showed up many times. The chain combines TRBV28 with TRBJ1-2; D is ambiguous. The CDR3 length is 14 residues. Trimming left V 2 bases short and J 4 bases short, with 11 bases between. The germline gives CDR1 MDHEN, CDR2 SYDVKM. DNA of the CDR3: TGTGCCAGCAGTTTAATCCAGATTTCCTATGGCTACACCTTC. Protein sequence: CASSLIQISYGYTF.